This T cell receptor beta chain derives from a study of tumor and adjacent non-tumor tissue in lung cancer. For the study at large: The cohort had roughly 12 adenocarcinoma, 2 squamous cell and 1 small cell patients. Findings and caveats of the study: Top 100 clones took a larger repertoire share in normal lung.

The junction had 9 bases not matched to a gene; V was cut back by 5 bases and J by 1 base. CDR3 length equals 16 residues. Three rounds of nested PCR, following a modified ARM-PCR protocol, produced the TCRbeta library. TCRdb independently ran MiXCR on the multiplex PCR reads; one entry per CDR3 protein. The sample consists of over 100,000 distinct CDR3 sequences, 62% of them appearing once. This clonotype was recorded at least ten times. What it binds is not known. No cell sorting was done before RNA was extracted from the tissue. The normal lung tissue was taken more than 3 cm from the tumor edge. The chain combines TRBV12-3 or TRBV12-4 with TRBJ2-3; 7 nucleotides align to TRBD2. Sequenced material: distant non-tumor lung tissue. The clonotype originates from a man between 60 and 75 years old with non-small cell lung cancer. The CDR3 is CASSPSVAGGTDTQYF. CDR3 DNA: TGTGCCAGCAGTCCCTCCGTGGCGGGAGGCACAGATACGCAGTATTTT.